A selection of T cell receptor beta chains follows, all from one sample in a study of CD8+ T cells in alopecia areata. This table comes from immunoSEQ multiplex PCR, and its TCRdb copy is limited to in-frame clones, with some not included. The data hold some 190,000 clones, with just under 65% observed a single time. The material sequenced was CD4+ T cells sorted from blood, taken between weeks 47 and 50, from a patient treated with tofacitinib. The source is a human donor with alopecia areata. Both conserved end residues are part of each CDR3. Each record gives: V gene, J gene, D gene, clone size, CDR3 DNA, CDR3 protein. The D gene is left open where the match is weak. Only some rows state a clone size, as once, few, many or a class for expanded clones.

TRBV29-1	TRBJ2-5	.	.	TGCAGCGTTTTCGGCGGGGAGACCCAGTACTTC	CSVFGGETQYF
TRBV19	TRBJ1-2	.	.	TGTGCCAGTAGTTCAGGACCCTATGGCTACACCTTC	CASSSGPYGYTF
TRBV15	TRBJ2-3	TRBD2	.	TGTGCCACCAGCAGGGGGACTAGCGGGTACACAGATACGCAGTATTTT	CATSRGTSGYTDTQYF
TRBV6-6	TRBJ2-7	TRBD2	.	TGTGCCAGCATGTCTAGCGGGGGTGACGAGCAGTACTTC	CASMSSGGDEQYF
TRBV5-1	TRBJ2-1	TRBD1	.	TGCGCCAGCAGTCCAGGGGGCGGAAATGAGCAGTTCTTC	CASSPGGGNEQFF
TRBV4-3	TRBJ2-1	TRBD2	.	TGCGCCAGCAGCCAAGCGGTCTCGCGGGGGACCTACAATGAGCAGTTCTTC	CASSQAVSRGTYNEQFF
TRBV29-1	TRBJ1-4	TRBD1	few	TGCAGCGCCGGAAGGACAGGGGGAGGCGAAAAACTGTTTTTT	CSAGRTGGGEKLFF
TRBV4-3	TRBJ1-2	TRBD1	.	TGCGCCAGCAGCCCGGACAGGGGATTAGGTGGCTACACCTTC	CASSPDRGLGGYTF
TRBV29-1	TRBJ2-5	.	.	TGCAGCGTTGGAAGTCTTTGGACTGGGGGGGCAGAGACCCAGTACTTC	CSVGSLWTGGAETQYF
TRBV14	TRBJ2-3	.	.	TGTGCCAGCAGCCAATTGGGACCCCCAGATACGCAGTATTTT	CASSQLGPPDTQYF
TRBV27	TRBJ2-2	.	.	TGTGCCAGTAGGAGGAACGCGAACACCGGGGAGCTGTTTTTT	CASRRNANTGELFF
TRBV11-2	TRBJ1-2	.	.	TGTGCCAGCAGCCGGCCGAGAGGGCCGACTAACTATGGCTACACCTTC	CASSRPRGPTNYGYTF